The TCR beta chain under discussion was sequenced for a study of blood T cell repertoires in COVID-19 (dated by TCRdb to 2020 to 2021). Context from the whole study: The collaborator samples originated in the United States, Italy and Spain and spanned the acute and convalescent phases of COVID-19. The prospective study material was composed of cDNA or gDNA derived from T cells, B-cell-depleted T cells, or PBMCs. The dataset comprised deeply sampled blood TCRbeta repertoires from subjects exposed to, actively infected with, or recovered from COVID-19. The repertoires were made available in a free public database intended to serve as a resource for research on the immune response to SARS-CoV-2. The samples were drawn from the first 160 participants of the ongoing ImmuneRACE study and from 1,254 subjects provided by 6 global collaborators. The sample metadata nearly always contained a de-identified subject ID, COVID-19 status, age in years and sex. Where available, HLA class I and class II types were taken from metadata supplied by the sample provider and were not determined by assay-based typing. On the study overall, not on this receptor specifically: Clinical and demographic metadata were provided uncurated, with the amount varying by source and participant.

According to the germline V gene, CDR1 reads SGDLS and CDR2 reads YYNGEE. From V the trimming removes 4 bases and from J it removes 4 bases, while the gene matches leave 18 bases of the junction unaccounted for. Including the terminal cysteine and phenylalanine, the CDR3 comprises 20 residues. Only the CDR3 part of the read is kept: 60 bases, read in frame from the first base. Notes on this clone: The antigen it recognizes is unknown. The sample holds no much larger clone one base away, and base qualities are not on file.

TCRbeta CDR3 regions were amplified from genomic DNA by means of the immunoSEQ Assay, a bias-controlled multiplex PCR. The original methods were these. The number of nucleated cells in each sample was estimated by amplification of reference gene primers within the assay. To quantify the absolute abundance of each unique TCRbeta CDR3 rearrangement, sequence reads were collapsed and filtered. For each sample, productive Simpson clonality was calculated as the square root of Simpson's diversity index over productive rearrangements. Not all clones reach the TCRdb copy of this immuneACCESS table, which keeps in-frame sequences only. Checked studies attribute under half of the gap to unresolved V genes and leave the rest unexplained. V, J and clone size reflect that table, while D and trimming were determined from the DNA. The sample includes tens of thousands of clones, with roughly 80% observed a single time. Of the sample, under 20% is held by the ten largest clones.

Whole blood was collected in K2EDTA tubes by collaborating institutions according to the institutions' own protocols. For TCRbeta analysis, collaborators shipped samples as frozen whole blood, isolated PBMCs, or DNA extracted from either of those sample types. The TCR originated in a woman between 55 and 75 years old with acute or convalescent COVID-19. Sequenced sample: peripheral blood. This chain joins TRBV9 to TRBJ1-3; 12 nucleotides in the junction match TRBD1. CDR3 sequence: CASSPRGLGTGGARGNTIYF. Read as DNA, the sequence is TGTGCCAGCAGCCCTCGGGGTCTCGGGACAGGGGGCGCAAGGGGAAACACCATATATTTT.